The T cell receptor beta chain under discussion was sequenced for a study of blood T cells in healthy people across ages. Study-wide results and limits: Expanded clonotype shifts may have been confounded, as the donors had an unknown CMV status.

This clonotype appeared a few times. Its antigen is unidentified. At least 6.5 million PBMCs were isolated per sample. It was with a sample-barcoded 5' primer and a J-beta primer mix that a second PCR of about 6 to 12 cycles was run. No fewer than 2.5 million CDR3-containing paired-end reads came from each sample. TCRdb re-called the 5' RACE reads with MiXCR, one entry per CDR3 protein. The data show roughly 800,000 distinct CDR3 sequences, about 53% seen once. CDR3 length: 13 residues. The V gene lost 3 bases and the J gene lost 4 bases, with 9 bases spanning the gap. Germline lookup yields CDR1 SNHLY and CDR2 FYNNEI.

Material for sequencing was blood. The TCR was taken from an elderly man in good health. The V and J genes are TRBV2 and TRBJ1-2, with a possible D match to TRBD1 (5 bases). For the CDR3, the DNA is TGTGCCAGCAGTGACCAGGGACCCTATGGCTACACCTTC. It translates to CASSDQGPYGYTF.